This entry describes one T cell receptor (beta chain). The sample comes from a study of blood T cell repertoires in COVID-19. Study details: From the United States, Italy and Spain came samples of acute and convalescent COVID-19. Sample material is recorded as cDNA or gDNA derived from T cells, B-cell-depleted T cells, or PBMCs.

The authors' processing: Amplification of reference gene primers provided the estimated nucleated cell counts. Sequenced by immunoSEQ multiplex PCR; TCRdb stores in-frame clones only, minus some. Clone size and the V and J calls come from that table; the DNA yielded D and trimming. This sample carries about 90,000 clones, 91% of them seen once, and the ten largest clones take approximately 2.3%. The V end lost 3 bases, the J end lost 13 bases, and 13 bases lay between the germline ends. Germline CDR1 and CDR2: SGHTA and FQGNSA. This CDR3 is built from 12 residues. The sequence was obtained from a human donor with active COVID-19. The donor label of this sample is uncertain. Source material: peripheral blood. The J gene is TRBJ2-1, the V gene TRBV7-2; D might be TRBD2 (6 bases). The CDR3 region has the DNA TGTGCCAGCAGCTTGGGACGGCGGGAACAGTTCTTC. Translation: CASSLGRREQFF.